The 20 T cell receptor beta chains listed next were all sequenced from one sample in a study of graft-versus-host responses after intestinal transplantation. The repertoire was sequenced with immunoSEQ multiplex PCR; TCRdb's copy has only in-frame clones and lacks some. The table records some 13,000 clones, about 33% of them present only once. Sequenced here: alloreactive CD4+ T cells from a mixed lymphocyte reaction culture, sampled before intestinal transplant. Subset given: CFSE-low proliferating T cells sorted from roughly six-day pre-transplant mixed lymphocyte reaction (GvH or HvG direction). The receptors come from a human patient who received an intestinal transplant.

In this sample, this clone turned up a few times. The chain uses TRBV2 and TRBJ2-6; TRBD1 matches 7 bases. The CDR3 totals 17 residues. V lost 5 bases, J lost 2 bases, and 9 bases stayed unmatched. CDR1 and CDR2 from the germline V gene are SNHLY and FYNNEI. The DNA for the CDR3 is TGTGCCAGCAGTCGGAAAGGGGGCGCCCCTGGGGCCAACGTCCTGACTTTC. Translation: CASSRKGGAPGANVLTF.

The gene calls are TRBV5-5 and TRBJ1-1; maybe TRBD1 (5 bases). The CDR3 runs 15 residues. V was cut by 3 bases and J by 0 bases, with 12 bases left in between. Germline V CDR1 and CDR2: SGHKS, YYEKEE (reference sequence). CDR3 nucleotides: TGTGCCAGCAGCTCCCCCGGAGGGGTGAACACTGAAGCTTTCTTT. It translates to CASSSPGGVNTEAFF.

This clone was observed a handful of times. J is TRBJ1-2 and V is TRBV2; tentative D call: TRBD1 (6 bases). Germline-derived CDR1 and CDR2 are SNHLY and FYNNEI. V was pared by 6 bases and J by 4 bases, with 12 bases between. The CDR3 spans 13 residues. DNA for the CDR3: TGTGCCAGCAGCGCTCAGGGGCGCTATGGCTACACCTTC. Amino acid sequence: CASSAQGRYGYTF. Together with reference TRBV2 and TRBJ1-2, the CDR3 gives the full variable domain: EPEVTQTPSHQVTQMGQEVILRCVPISNHLYFYWYRQILGQKVEFLVSFYNNEISEKSEIFDDQFSVERPDGSNFTLKIRSTKLEDSAMYFCASSAQGRYGYTFGSGTRLTVV.

The J gene is TRBJ1-1, the V gene TRBV2; D ambiguous. Between the trimmed V and J ends, which lost 5 bases and 4 bases, there was a span of 14 bases. The CDR3 totals 14 residues. Germline assignment: CDR1 SNHLY and CDR2 FYNNEI. CDR3 coding DNA: TGTGCCAGCAGTCAGAACCTTAAGGGCACTGAAGCTTTCTTT. Protein sequence: CASSQNLKGTEAFF.

The rearrangement joins TRBV18 to TRBJ2-7; D is possibly TRBD1 or TRBD2 (5 bases each). V lost 1 base, J lost 3 bases, and 10 bases lay in between. The germline V gene has CDR1 KGHSH and CDR2 LQKENI. The CDR3 has 14 amino acids. In nucleotides, the CDR3 is TGTGCCAGCTCACCACTCCGGGACGGCTACGAGCAGTACTTC. Encoded protein: CASSPLRDGYEQYF.

The chain couples TRBV2 to TRBJ1-6, with 7 bases lining up with TRBD1. This CDR3 contains 14 residues. Trimming at V came to 5 bases and at J to 6 bases, leaving 4 bases not matched to a gene. Germline CDR1 is SNHLY and CDR2 is FYNNEI. The CDR3 spells CASSPQGRNSPLHF. CDR3 coding DNA: TGTGCCAGCAGTCCACAGGGGCGTAATTCACCCCTCCACTTT.

This clone was picked up a small number of times. This sequence joins TRBV29-1 and TRBJ2-5, with TRBD1 identical over 9 bases. Germline CDR1 reads SQVTM; CDR2 reads ANQGSEA. The CDR3 has 13 amino acids. J lost 5 bases, V lost 6 bases, and 7 bases had no gene match. This CDR3 is CSVITGGGETQYF. The CDR3 DNA follows: TGCAGCGTGATAACAGGGGGCGGTGAGACCCAGTACTTC.

As DNA, the CDR3 is TGTGCCAGCAGCTTCAGGGTTGGCGAGCAGTACTTC. It yields the protein CASSFRVGEQYF. This chain connects TRBV11-3 to TRBJ2-7, with a weak D call TRBD1 (5 bases). The CDR3 is 12 amino acids. Germline CDR1 SGHNT, CDR2 YENEEA. With 3 bases removed from V and 6 bases from J, the gap between germline ends came to 9 bases.

This clone came up a few times. This chain joins TRBV6-1 and TRBJ2-3; TRBD2 might be the D (5 bases). The CDR3 is made up of 15 amino acids. Germline CDR1 is MNHNS and CDR2 is SASEGT. V was pared by 6 bases and J by 4 bases, with 17 bases between. This CDR3 is CASRITTGGADTQYF. DNA of the CDR3: TGTGCCAGCAGGATAACTACCGGAGGCGCAGATACGCAGTATTTT.

This clone is medium-sized within its sample. This chain links TRBV6-1 with TRBJ1-5, with TRBD1 matching 9 bases. V dropped 1 base and J dropped 6; count of bases not matched to a gene: 4. Germline assignment: CDR1 MNHNS and CDR2 SASEGT. There are 15 residues in the CDR3. This CDR3 reads CASSEEGTGSQPQHF. DNA of the CDR3: TGTGCCAGCAGTGAAGAGGGGACAGGGAGTCAGCCCCAGCATTTT.

This clone was counted only a few times. The chain couples TRBV5-6 to TRBJ2-7; 8 bases map to TRBD2. V dropped 2 bases and J dropped 6; count of bases not matched to a gene: 16. The CDR3 sequence is 17 residues long. The V gene's germline CDR1 is SGHDT and CDR2 YYEEEE. CDR3 sequence: CASSFRSTSGLRSEQYF. In DNA, the CDR3 is TGTGCCAGCAGCTTTCGGTCAACTAGCGGCTTGAGATCCGAGCAGTACTTC.

As concerns this clone: The sample has other DNA sequences that encode this CDR3 too. The chain links TRBV6-4 to TRBJ1-2, with 8 nucleotides matching TRBD1. V gave up 4 bases and J gave up 7 bases; unmatched junction bases: 8. The V gene's germline CDR1 is MRHNA and CDR2 SNTAGT. There are 14 residues in the CDR3. This CDR3 reads CASSVGRGLGGYTF. The CDR3 DNA is TGTGCCAGCAGTGTTGGCAGGGGGCTGGGTGGCTACACCTTC.

The gene calls are TRBV12-5 and TRBJ2-3, with D perhaps TRBD1 or TRBD2 (6 bases each). Germline CDR1 and CDR2: LGHNT and FRNRAP. Trimming removed 0 bases at V and 4 bases at J, with 11 bases between. The CDR3 is made up of 15 amino acids. The CDR3 loop is CASGLVLGGPDTQYF. Here the CDR3 DNA reads TGTGCTAGTGGTTTGGTACTGGGGGGCCCAGATACGCAGTATTTT.

The chain combines TRBV2 with TRBJ1-1; D not certain. V gave up 0 bases and J gave up 8 bases, with 7 bases separating them. The germline V gene has CDR1 SNHLY and CDR2 FYNNEI. This CDR3 comprises 12 residues. The CDR3 DNA is TGTGCCAGCAGTGAAGCGGGTTTAGAAGCTTTCTTT. Amino acids: CASSEAGLEAFF.

There are a few counts of this clone. This chain connects TRBV6-1 to TRBJ1-1; 8 bases line up with TRBD1. The CDR3 runs to 14 residues. Germline CDR1 and CDR2: MNHNS and SASEGT. Trimming took 7 bases from V and 6 from J; bases not matched to a gene: 10. The CDR3 protein is CASTTGGSVAEAFF. In nucleotides, the CDR3 is TGTGCCAGCACTACAGGGGGTTCGGTCGCTGAAGCTTTCTTT.

This clone is medium-sized within its sample. This chain connects TRBV5-8 to TRBJ2-5; no clear D. Trimming stripped 2 bases from V and 10 bases from J, with 15 bases between. Germline CDR1 is SGHTS and CDR2 is YDEGEE. This CDR3 is 13 amino acids long. The CDR3 DNA reads TGTGCCAGCAGCTTCTATCGAACCTGGGGCCAGTACTTC. It translates to CASSFYRTWGQYF.

This clone was seen more than once but under ten times. The V call is TRBV28, the J call TRBJ2-3; 8 bases fit TRBD1. Germline loops: CDR1 MDHEN, CDR2 SYDVKM. This CDR3 is built from 13 residues. With 6 bases clipped from V and 1 base from J, the junction kept 0 bases outside the gene matches. For the CDR3, the DNA is TGTGCCAGCAGGGGACAGGGCACAGATACGCAGTATTTT. It codes for CASRGQGTDTQYF.

The sample holds a few counts of this clone. The chain couples TRBV10-3 to TRBJ2-7, with a weak D call TRBD2 (6 bases). The CDR3 runs 13 residues. V gave up 2 bases and J gave up 9 bases, with 14 bases separating them. CDR1 and CDR2 from the germline V gene are ENHRY and SYGVKD. CDR3 nucleotide sequence: TGTGCCATCAGTGAGATCGCGGGACGGGGGCAGTACTTC. Its protein is CAISEIAGRGQYF.

The gene calls are TRBV1 and TRBJ2-7; whether TRBD2, the table's D call, matches the DNA was not checked. TRBV1 constitutes a pseudogene. There are 17 residues in the CDR3. The chain's CDR3 is CTILRGRLAGGTYEQYF. The DNA of the CDR3 is TGCACCATCCTCAGGGGGCGGCTAGCGGGAGGAACCTACGAGCAGTACTTC.

J is TRBJ1-2 and V is TRBV5-4; 9 bases match TRBD1. The CDR3 runs to 15 residues. The germline V gene has CDR1 SGHNT and CDR2 YYREEE (reference sequence). The trim removed 4 bases at V and 2 bases at J, leaving 6 bases unmatched. This chain's CDR3 is CASSLGTGWNYGYTF. The CDR3 region has the DNA TGTGCCAGCAGCCTTGGGACAGGGTGGAACTATGGCTACACCTTC.